A single sample is the source of the 29 T cell receptor beta chains below, sequenced in a study of T cell clonality in common variable immunodeficiency. Measured with immunoSEQ multiplex PCR; TCRdb has only the in-frame clones, and not every one. This repertoire holds roughly 39,000 clones, and none appear only once. General study findings and limits: Reportedly, TCR beta sequences from common variable immunodeficiency showed fewer deletions and N-nucleotide insertions.

These receptors have no identified antigens. The specimen sequenced was peripheral blood mononuclear cells. All receptors come from a human donor with common variable immunodeficiency.

This clone has only a few counts. Read coverage stops 3 residues before the CDR3 terminus; the germline J gene supplies the remainder. V gene TRBV2 combines with J gene TRBJ2-3, with 9 bases aligning to TRBD2. Trimming at V came to 7 bases and at J to 6 bases, leaving 8 bases not matched to a gene. CDR1 SNHLY and CDR2 FYNNEI come from the germline V gene. The CDR3 is 14 residues long. The covered CDR3 bases are TGTGCCAGCAAGCGTAGCGGGAGTGTCGATACG. It encodes CASKRSGSVDT. The CDR3 as a whole reads CASKRSGSVDTQYF.

This clone was counted between two and nine times. The observed sequence ends 3 residues before the CDR3 terminus, with the missing tail filled in from the germline J gene. V and J are TRBV2 and TRBJ2-3; 9 positions match TRBD2. The CDR3 has 18 amino acids. V dropped 6 bases and J dropped 0; count of bases not matched to a gene: 13. Germline V CDR1 and CDR2: SNHLY, FYNNEI. CDR3 DNA (partial): TGTGCCAGCAGGGGGGTCCCGGGACTAGCACAGAGCACAGATACG. This translates into CASRGVPGLAQSTDT. The complete CDR3 sequence is CASRGVPGLAQSTDTQYF.

This clone was recorded a few times. The CDR3 is cut off 3 residues early in the read; its end comes from the germline J gene. The chain combines TRBV5-6 with TRBJ1-4; D unresolved. Germline V lookup: CDR1 SGHDT, CDR2 YYEEEE. The CDR3 sequence is 14 residues long. The V and J ends lost 6 bases and 8 bases respectively, with 17 bases between them. The sequenced CDR3 bases are TGTGCCAGCACCTGGATAAGCGAGTCGGAAAAA. Amino acids: CASTWISESEK. Given in full, the CDR3 is CASTWISESEKLFF.

This clone occurred many times. The sequence runs out 3 residues before the end of the CDR3; the remainder is reconstructed from the germline J gene. The J gene is TRBJ1-4, the V gene TRBV6-2 or TRBV6-3; TRBD1 aligns across 7 bases. The CDR3 contains 15 residues. V lost 3 bases to trimming and J lost 8 bases; unmatched junction nucleotides: 9. CDR1 is MNHEY, CDR2 SVGEGT, per germline. This CDR3 reads CASSYHDRVEEKLFF. The covered CDR3 bases are TGTGCCAGCAGTTATCACGACAGGGTGGAAGAAAAA.

In this sample, this clone turned up a few times. The CDR3 end lies 3 residues beyond the end of the read and is filled in from the germline J gene. The chain carries TRBV6-1 and TRBJ2-7; D is undetermined. This CDR3 is built from 12 residues. V lost 4 bases, J lost 1 base, and 5 bases lay in between. Germline V gene data show CDR1 as MNHNS and CDR2 as SASEGT. The CDR3 loop reads CASSVISYEQYF. Incomplete CDR3 DNA: TGTGCCAGCAGTGTAATATCCTACGAG.

This clone was seen repeatedly, ten times or more. The read ends 3 residues early relative to the CDR3; the germline J gene fills the gap. The genes are TRBV10-3 and TRBJ2-1, with TRBD2 matching over 9 bases. The CDR3 loop spans 13 amino acids. V dropped 11 bases and J dropped 2; count of bases not matched to a gene: 4. Germline CDR1 and CDR2: ENHRY and SYGVKD. The CDR3 sequence is CASSGATYNEQFF. The part of the CDR3 DNA that was read is TGTGCCTCTAGCGGGGCAACCTACAATGAG.

This clone has more than one count but fewer than ten. The read ends 3 residues shy of where the CDR3 ends; the end is completed using the germline J gene. The chain has TRBV19 and TRBJ1-1; weak D call: TRBD1 (6 bases). Germline assignment: CDR1 LNHDA and CDR2 SQIVND (reference sequence). The V end lost 5 bases, the J end lost 0 bases, and 13 bases lay between the germline ends. CDR3 size: 15 residues. Partial CDR3 DNA: TGTGCCAGTAGTTTGACAGGCCCCATGAACACTGAA. Translated: CASSLTGPMNTE. In full, the CDR3 reads CASSLTGPMNTEAFF. Complete variable domain (other parts from reference TRBV19 and TRBJ1-1): DGGITQSPKYLFRKEGQNVTLSCEQNLNHDAMYWYRQDPGQGLRLIYYSQIVNDFQKGDIAEGYSVSREKKESFPLTVTSAQKNPTAFYLCASSLTGPMNTEAFFGQGTRLTVV.

Turning to this clone: The observed sequence ends 3 residues before the CDR3 terminus, with the missing tail filled in from the germline J gene. V and J are TRBV6-2 or TRBV6-3 and TRBJ1-2; no firm D call. This CDR3 region has 14 residues. Germline CDR1 is MNHEY and CDR2 is SVGEGT. This CDR3 reads CASSYSGPRRGYTF. The DNA read from the CDR3 is TGTGCCAGCAGTTACTCCGGCCCGCGGAGGGGC.

Many counts were recorded for this clone. From the germline J gene comes the end of the CDR3, since the read stops 3 residues before it. The rearrangement links TRBV19 to TRBJ2-7, with a possible D match to TRBD2 (6 bases). The CDR3 is 15 residues long. Trimming cost V 1 base and J 2 bases, with 12 bases left between them. Germline V CDR1 and CDR2: LNHDA, SQIVND (reference sequence). The CDR3 region is CASSIVAGTAYEQYF. CDR3 DNA, as far as it was read: TGTGCCAGTAGTATAGTGGCGGGGACCGCCTACGAG.

This clone was counted ten times or more. The read terminates 3 residues before the CDR3 end, so the remaining end is supplied by the germline J gene. The V and J genes are TRBV20-1 and TRBJ1-2; no clear D. Trimming took off 4 bases at V and 3 bases at J, with 9 bases between the two ends. The CDR3 is 12 residues long. Germline values: CDR1 DFQATT, CDR2 SNEGSKA (reference sequence). CDR3 protein: CSATTGYYGYTF. The CDR3 DNA, read in part, is TGCAGTGCTACTACGGGGTACTATGGC.

This clone was counted at least ten times. The read halts 3 residues ahead of the CDR3 end, with the missing end drawn from the germline J gene. The chain carries TRBV6-2 or TRBV6-3 and TRBJ1-5; 8 bases are a match to TRBD1. V trimming: 7 bases; J trimming: 0 bases; junction bases outside the gene matches: 5. The CDR3 runs 15 residues. CDR1 is MNHEY and CDR2 is SVGEGT in the germline V gene. The CDR3 reads CASKMTGDSNQPQHF. Partial CDR3 DNA: TGTGCCAGCAAAATGACAGGGGATAGCAATCAGCCC.

This clone has ten or more counts. The CDR3 end lies 3 residues beyond the end of the read and is filled in from the germline J gene. V usage is TRBV5-1 and J usage is TRBJ2-2; 16 nucleotides match TRBD2. In germline, CDR1 is SGHRS, CDR2 YFSETQ. The CDR3 has 18 residues. The ends lost 5 bases at V and 4 bases at J; junction bases unmatched: 8. Partial CDR3 DNA: TGCGCCAGCAGACCGGGACTAGCGGGAGGGCTAGGCACCGGGGAG. Its protein product is CASRPGLAGGLGTGE. The CDR3 in its entirety is CASRPGLAGGLGTGELFF.

In regard to this clone: The observed sequence ends 3 residues before the CDR3 terminus, with the missing tail filled in from the germline J gene. The rearrangement uses TRBV18 and TRBJ2-7, with 9 bases aligning to TRBD2. The ends lost 3 bases at V and 5 bases at J; junction bases unmatched: 5. Germline CDR1 KGHSH, CDR2 LQKENI. The CDR3 has 14 residues. CDR3 DNA, as far as it was read: TGTGCCAGCTCACCGGGACTAGCCTACCACGAG. Encoded protein: CASSPGLAYHE. The whole CDR3 sequence reads CASSPGLAYHEQYF. Combining the CDR3 with reference TRBV18 and TRBJ2-7 gives the whole variable domain NAGVMQNPRHLVRRRGQEARLRCSPMKGHSHVYWYRQLPEEGLKFMVYLQKENIIDESGMPKERFSAEFPKEGPSILRIQQVVRGDSAAYFCASSPGLAYHEQYFGPGTRLTVT.

This clone was observed a few times. The CDR3 end lies 3 residues beyond the end of the read and is filled in from the germline J gene. Other nucleotide sequences in the sample specify the same CDR3. The V and J genes are TRBV29-1 and TRBJ2-5; TRBD1 might be the D (5 bases). The V gene's germline CDR1 is SQVTM and CDR2 ANQGSEA. The CDR3 loop spans 13 amino acids. Trimming stripped 7 bases from V and 5 bases from J, with 17 bases between. CDR3 DNA (partial): TGCAGCGGGTCTCTGACAGTAGGGGAGACC. It is translated as CSGSLTVGET. In full, the CDR3 is CSGSLTVGETQYF.

As to this clone: With the read ending 3 residues before the CDR3 end, the germline J gene is used to fill in that end. V is TRBV20-1 and J is TRBJ1-6, with 8 bases identical to TRBD1. With V trimmed by 1 base and J by 7 bases, 3 bases remained unmatched. From germline, CDR1 is DFQATT and CDR2 SNEGSKA (reference sequence). The CDR3 has 14 residues. The covered CDR3 bases are TGCAGTGCTAGAGTCGGGGACAGGAATTCACCC. It encodes CSARVGDRNSP. The whole CDR3 region reads CSARVGDRNSPLHF.

In this sample, this clone turned up a few times. The read terminates 3 residues before the CDR3 end, so the remaining end is supplied by the germline J gene. The chain uses TRBV23-1 and TRBJ1-5; no definite D call. TRBV23-1 is placed among ORFs of uncertain function. CDR3 size: 15 residues. The V end lost 4 bases, the J end lost 2 bases, and 12 bases lay between the germline ends. CDR3: CASSLKRARNQPQHF. The covered CDR3 bases are TGCGCCAGCAGTCTGAAGCGGGCTCGCAATCAGCCC.

This clone was detected many times. The read ends 3 residues before the CDR3 terminus; that terminus is restored from the germline J gene. The chain has TRBV20-1 and TRBJ2-1; 10 positions agree with TRBD2. Germline loops: CDR1 DFQATT, CDR2 SNEGSKA (reference sequence). The CDR3 has 14 residues. V shed 5 bases, J shed 4 bases, and the junction held 5 bases outside the gene matches. The CDR3 loop reads CSAVPGLAYNEQFF. Partial CDR3 DNA: TGCAGTGCTGTCCCGGGACTAGCGTACAATGAG.

About this clone itself: From the germline J gene comes the end of the CDR3, since the read stops 3 residues before it. The J gene is TRBJ2-5, the V gene TRBV5-1; 10 nucleotides align to TRBD1. Per germline, CDR1 SGHRS and CDR2 YFSETQ. CDR3 length: 16 amino acids. Trimming cost V 0 bases and J 3 bases; bases outside gene matches: 5. The DNA read from the CDR3 is TGCGCCAGCAGCTTGGATTGGACAGGGGGGAAAGAGACC. Translation: CASSLDWTGGKET. The whole CDR3 region reads CASSLDWTGGKETQYF.

Ten or more counts support this clone. The observed sequence ends 3 residues before the CDR3 terminus, with the missing tail filled in from the germline J gene. V and J are TRBV12-3 or TRBV12-4 and TRBJ2-2; 9 bases align to TRBD2. The CDR3 length is 17 residues. V gave up 4 bases and J gave up 1 base; unmatched junction bases: 7. CDR3 bases read: TGTGCCAGCAGTTCCGAACTAGCGGGTGGGAACACCGGGGAG. It specifies CASSSELAGGNTGE. The entire CDR3 protein is CASSSELAGGNTGELFF.

This clone occurred many times. The read halts 3 residues ahead of the CDR3 end, with the missing end drawn from the germline J gene. V is TRBV7-9 and J is TRBJ2-7; 8 nucleotides match TRBD2. With V trimmed by 5 bases and J by 6 bases, 12 bases remained unmatched. Germline CDR1 SEHNR, CDR2 FQNEAQ (reference sequence). The CDR3 length is 15 residues. CDR3 region: CASSGGAGGFLEQYF. CDR3 DNA, as far as it was read: TGTGCCAGCAGCGGTGGTGCGGGGGGTTTTCTCGAG.

This clone was picked up many times. The read finishes 3 residues shy of the CDR3 end, and the germline J gene is used to complete it. V gene TRBV29-1 combines with J gene TRBJ2-5; D is possibly TRBD1 (6 bases). CDR3 length: 14 amino acids. Germline V gene data show CDR1 as SQVTM and CDR2 as ANQGSEA. Between the trimmed V and J ends, which lost 6 bases and 2 bases, there was a span of 16 bases. CDR3 DNA (partial): TGCAGCGTCGGTCGGGGACAACAGCAAGAGACC. It translates to CSVGRGQQQET. The full-length CDR3 reads as CSVGRGQQQETQYF.

This clone was recorded many times. The read terminates 3 residues before the CDR3 end, so the remaining end is supplied by the germline J gene. V gene TRBV7-2 combines with J gene TRBJ2-7; D not resolved. Germline V gene sequence: CDR1 SGHTA, CDR2 FQGNSA. The CDR3 totals 13 residues. V was pared by 4 bases and J by 1 base, with 8 bases between. CDR3 protein: CASSSSFSYEQYF. The sequenced part of the CDR3 DNA is TGTGCCAGCAGCTCCTCTTTTTCCTACGAG.

The sample holds many counts of this clone. Read sequence stops 3 residues before the CDR3 end, and the germline J gene provides the missing end. The chain is built from TRBV20-1 and TRBJ2-1; D is undetermined. Germline loops: CDR1 DFQATT, CDR2 SNEGSKA (reference sequence). V was shortened by 5 bases and J by 7 bases, with 9 bases between the two germline ends. This CDR3 has 11 residues. The covered CDR3 bases are TGCAGTGCTTCCTTAGGGAATGAG. It translates to CSASLGNE. The full CDR3 sequence reads CSASLGNEQFF.

This clone was counted at least ten times. Sequencing ends 3 residues short of the CDR3 end; the germline J gene provides the rest. The rearrangement joins TRBV5-1 to TRBJ1-1, with 9 nucleotides matching TRBD1. Trimming removed 2 bases from V and 5 bases from J; junction bases left unmatched: 10. Germline CDR1 reads SGHRS; CDR2 reads YFSETQ. This CDR3 comprises 16 residues. Incomplete CDR3 DNA: TGCGCCAGCAGCTTAGGGGTGACAGGGGGAACTACTGAA. Protein product: CASSLGVTGGTTE. The full CDR3 reads CASSLGVTGGTTEAFF.

This clone was counted a few times. The sequence runs out 3 residues before the end of the CDR3; the remainder is reconstructed from the germline J gene. V gene TRBV11-2 combines with J gene TRBJ2-7, with 8 bases identical to TRBD1. This CDR3 has 14 amino acids. The germline V gene has CDR1 SGHAT and CDR2 FQNNGV. The V and J ends lost 5 bases and 1 base, in that order; junction bases with no gene match: 4. The CDR3: CASSLDRGSYEQYF. The sequenced part of the CDR3 DNA is TGTGCCAGCAGCCTTGACAGGGGTTCCTACGAG. The full variable domain, its missing parts supplied by reference TRBV11-2 and TRBJ2-7, is EAGVAQSPRYKIIEKRQSVAFWCNPISGHATLYWYQQILGQGPKLLIQFQNNGVVDDSQLPKDRFSAERLKGVDSTLKIQPAKLEDSAVYLCASSLDRGSYEQYFGPGTRLTVT.

As for this clone: The CDR3 end falls 3 residues outside the read, so it is completed with the germline J gene. The chain links TRBV7-6 to TRBJ2-7, with TRBD2 matching over 14 bases. Losses at the gene ends were 5 bases for V and 5 bases for J; bases not matched to a gene: 5. The CDR3 extends over 15 amino acids. Germline CDR1 is SGHVS and CDR2 is FNYEAQ. CDR3 protein: CASSRLAGGLDEQYF. The covered CDR3 bases are TGTGCCAGCAGCCGACTAGCGGGGGGGCTGGACGAG. Complete variable domain (other parts from reference TRBV7-6 and TRBJ2-7): GAGVSQSPRYKVTKRGQDVALRCDPISGHVSLYWYRQALGQGPEFLTYFNYEAQQDKSGLPNDRFSAERPEGSISTLTIQRTEQRDSAMYRCASSRLAGGLDEQYFGPGTRLTVT.

Comment on this clone: Coverage ceases 3 residues before the CDR3 finishes, and the germline J gene fills in the end. The chain joins TRBV7-8 to TRBJ1-3, with D hard to call. There are 13 residues in the CDR3. With 5 bases removed from V and 4 bases from J, the gap between germline ends came to 9 bases. Germline values: CDR1 SGHVS, CDR2 FQNEAQ. CDR3 sequence reads: CASSPGSGNTIYF. The CDR3 bases that were read are TGTGCCAGCAGCCCGGGTTCCGGAAACACC.

A word on this clone: The CDR3 end is not reached by the read, which stops 3 residues before it; the germline J gene fills it in. V usage is TRBV2 and J usage is TRBJ2-5; no reliable D call. Germline CDR1 SNHLY, CDR2 FYNNEI. The V end lost 3 bases, the J end lost 2 bases, and 10 bases lay between the germline ends. This CDR3 has 14 residues. CDR3 loop: CASSDFAEQETQYF. The DNA read from the CDR3 is TGTGCCAGCAGTGACTTCGCGGAACAAGAGACC.

This clone appeared many times. Sequencing ends 3 residues short of the CDR3 end; the germline J gene provides the rest. The J gene is TRBJ2-5, the V gene TRBV30; D call uncertain. Between the trimmed V and J ends, which lost 1 base and 3 bases, there was a span of 6 bases. CDR1 and CDR2 from the germline V gene are GTSNPN and SVGIG (reference sequence). There are 12 residues in the CDR3. The part of the CDR3 DNA that was read is TGTGCCTGGAGTGGAGGTAAAGAGACC. This codes for CAWSGGKET. The entire CDR3 is CAWSGGKETQYF.